These 18 T cell receptor beta chains came from one sample sequenced in a study of cytomegalovirus exposure and HLA in healthy donors. This PCR relied on a set of 60 Vbeta primers and 13 Jbeta primers. Libraries were prepared by immunoSEQ multiplex PCR; TCRdb keeps only in-frame clonotypes and omits some of them. The sample holds around 130,000 clones, 75% to 85% seen once. The sequenced material came from PBMCs. All receptors come from a girl aged 2-9 years in good health and CMV-seronegative.

The CDR3 protein is CASSPRQGPRNEQYF. CDR3 coding DNA: TGTGCCAGCAGCCCCCGACAGGGGCCTCGGAACGAGCAGTACTTC. The V gene is TRBV11-3, the J gene TRBJ2-7; TRBD1 matches 8 bases. CDR1 SGHNT and CDR2 YENEEA come from the germline V gene. With V trimmed by 5 bases and J by 5 bases, 11 bases remained unmatched. CDR3 length: 15 residues. Based on the CDR3 plus reference TRBV11-3 and TRBJ2-7, the full variable domain is EAGVVQSPRYKIIEKKQPVAFWCNPISGHNTLYWYLQNLGQGPELLIRYENEEAVDDSQLPKDRFSAERLKGVDSTLKIQPAELGDSAVYLCASSPRQGPRNEQYFGPGTRLTVT.

J is TRBJ1-2 and V is TRBV6-5; TRBD1 agrees at 12 bases. The V gene's germline CDR1 is MNHEY and CDR2 SVGAGI. With 2 bases clipped from V and 8 bases from J, the junction kept 6 bases outside the gene matches. There are 15 residues in the CDR3. CDR3 sequence reads: CASSYEGQGAGGYTF. CDR3 coding DNA: TGTGCCAGCAGTTACGAGGGACAGGGGGCGGGAGGCTACACCTTC.

J is TRBJ2-5 and V is TRBV5-1; 10 positions agree with TRBD1. V shed 3 bases, J shed 0 bases, and the junction held 5 bases outside the gene matches. The CDR3 runs to 16 residues. CDR1 and CDR2 from the germline V gene are SGHRS and YFSETQ. The CDR3 DNA sequence: TGCGCCAGCAGCTCGGACAGGGGGTTTTACCAAGAGACCCAGTACTTC. It specifies CASSSDRGFYQETQYF.

The CDR3 sequence: CASRPTSGGALVRGDTDTQYF. DNA for the CDR3: TGCGCCAGCAGACCGACTAGCGGGGGGGCCTTGGTCCGGGGTGACACAGATACGCAGTATTTT. The genes are TRBV10-1 and TRBJ2-3; 14 bases line up with TRBD2. The CDR3 extends over 21 amino acids. After removal of 6 bases from V and 2 bases from J, the junction contained 19 bases not matched to a gene. Germline values: CDR1 WNHNN, CDR2 SYGVQD (reference sequence).

The V and J genes are TRBV7-2 and TRBJ2-5; 8 positions agree with TRBD1. V shed 2 bases, J shed 5 bases, and the junction held 4 bases outside the gene matches. Germline CDR1 is SGHTA and CDR2 is FQGNSA. The CDR3 has 14 amino acids. CDR3 residues: CASSLSGGEETQYF. For the CDR3, the DNA is TGTGCCAGCAGCTTATCAGGGGGCGAGGAGACCCAGTACTTC.

The chain couples TRBV2 to TRBJ2-2; a weak D match, TRBD2 (5 bases). V was cut by 7 bases and J by 0 bases, with 15 bases left in between. This CDR3 is 16 amino acids long. Germline V gene data show CDR1 as SNHLY and CDR2 as FYNNEI. CDR3 bases: TGTGCCAGCAATCCCAGCGGTAACGCGAACACCGGGGAGCTGTTTTTT. Residues: CASNPSGNANTGELFF.

A note on this clone: The identical CDR3 is also encoded by other nucleotide sequences in the sample. The chain combines TRBV19 with TRBJ1-1; no reliable D call. There are 13 residues in the CDR3. Germline lookup yields CDR1 LNHDA and CDR2 SQIVND (reference sequence). V was pared by 1 base and J by 0 bases, with 3 bases between. CDR3 DNA: TGTGCCAGTAGTATAGCTTTGAACACTGAAGCTTTCTTT. Its protein product is CASSIALNTEAFF.

The table lists this clone with a count of one. CDR3: CASSSDFEPYEQYF. DNA for the CDR3: TGTGCCAGCAGTTCGGACTTTGAACCCTACGAGCAGTACTTC. The rearrangement uses TRBV6-5 and TRBJ2-7, with a tentative D call TRBD2 (5 bases). CDR3 length equals 14 residues. The V end was cut by 4 bases, the J end by 2 bases, with 12 bases between. Germline-derived CDR1 and CDR2 are MNHEY and SVGAGI.

V and J are TRBV6-1 and TRBJ2-1; D not resolved. The length of the CDR3 is 13 residues. Deletions cut 1 base from V and 8 bases from J, with 9 bases between. In germline, CDR1 is MNHNS, CDR2 SASEGT. CDR3 in DNA: TGTGCCAGCAGTGAAGGTAGTACCCATGAGCAGTTCTTC. This codes for CASSEGSTHEQFF.

V and J are TRBV18 and TRBJ2-5; D is unclear. Germline V CDR1 and CDR2: KGHSH, LQKENI. This CDR3 region has 12 residues. Between the trimmed V and J ends, which lost 3 bases and 5 bases, there was a span of 7 bases. The CDR3 region has the DNA TGTGCCAGCTCACCCCACGGGGAGACCCAGTACTTC. As protein: CASSPHGETQYF.

The genes are TRBV18 and TRBJ2-7; TRBD1 aligns across 8 bases. CDR3 length equals 15 residues. Germline V gives CDR1 KGHSH, CDR2 LQKENI. The V segment lost 5 bases and the J segment 4 bases; nucleotides outside the gene matches: 10. The CDR3 here is CASSTGQGDLYEQYF. The CDR3 DNA reads TGTGCCAGCTCAACCGGACAGGGAGATTTATACGAGCAGTACTTC. Combining the CDR3 with reference TRBV18 and TRBJ2-7 gives the whole variable domain NAGVMQNPRHLVRRRGQEARLRCSPMKGHSHVYWYRQLPEEGLKFMVYLQKENIIDESGMPKERFSAEFPKEGPSILRIQQVVRGDSAAYFCASSTGQGDLYEQYFGPGTRLTVT.

The V gene is TRBV6-4, the J gene TRBJ2-1; TRBD1 aligns across 8 bases. V dropped 8 bases and J dropped 9; count of bases not matched to a gene: 9. The CDR3 contains 13 residues. From germline, CDR1 is MRHNA and CDR2 SNTAGT. CDR3 sequence (DNA): TGTGCCAGCCGGACAGGGCCGTCCGGTGAGCAGTTCTTC. Encoded protein: CASRTGPSGEQFF.

This clone was recorded a few times. The chain carries TRBV4-1 and TRBJ1-5, with TRBD1 matching 7 bases. Germline CDR1 reads MGHRA; CDR2 reads YSYEKL. The CDR3 totals 16 residues. The V and J ends lost 6 bases and 2 bases, in that order; junction bases with no gene match: 10. CDR3 amino acids: CASSRATGSGNQPQHF. In DNA form, the CDR3 reads TGCGCCAGCAGTCGAGCGACAGGGAGCGGCAATCAGCCCCAGCATTTT.

This chain connects TRBV30 to TRBJ2-1; tentative D call: TRBD2 (5 bases). There are 15 residues in the CDR3. Germline V lookup: CDR1 GTSNPN, CDR2 SVGIG (reference sequence). Trimming took 5 bases from V and 0 from J, leaving 14 bases between them. CDR3 nucleotides: TGTGCCTGGGAGCAGGACTCTGCCTCCTACAATGAGCAGTTCTTC. It translates to CAWEQDSASYNEQFF. The full variable domain, with the rest looked up from reference TRBV30 and TRBJ2-1, is SQTIHQWPATLVQPVGSPLSLECTVEGTSNPNLYWYRQAAGRGLQLLFYSVGIGQISSEVPQNLSASRPQDRQFILSSKKLLLSDSGFYLCAWEQDSASYNEQFFGPGTRLTVL.

V and J are TRBV5-8 and TRBJ1-2; the match to TRBD1 covers 10 bases. The germline V gene encodes CDR1 SGHTS and CDR2 YDEGEE. This CDR3 has 17 residues. Unmatched junction bases numbered 11, after V lost 2 bases and J lost 4 bases. The DNA of the CDR3 is TGTGCCAGCAGCTTACGGGACAGGGGCTTCCCTTTCTATGGCTACACCTTC. As protein: CASSLRDRGFPFYGYTF.

The V gene is TRBV4-2, the J gene TRBJ2-7, with 8 positions matching TRBD2. Trimming cost V 0 bases and J 3 bases; bases outside gene matches: 1. CDR3 length equals 14 residues. CDR1 is LGHNA, CDR2 YNFKEQ, per germline. CDR3 nucleotide sequence: TGTGCCAGCAGCCAAGACGGGGGGGGCTACGAGCAGTACTTC. Its translation is CASSQDGGGYEQYF.

This clone appeared a single time. The chain has TRBV4-1 and TRBJ2-5; possibly TRBD2 for D (6 bases). Deletions cut 2 bases from V and 2 bases from J, with 12 bases between. This CDR3 spans 15 amino acids. In germline, CDR1 is MGHRA, CDR2 YSYEKL. The CDR3 region has the DNA TGCGCCAGCAGCCAATCTCCGGGACTGCAAGAGACCCAGTACTTC. Residues: CASSQSPGLQETQYF.

The genes are TRBV4-2 and TRBJ2-7, with TRBD2 matching over 10 bases. The CDR3 covers 15 residues. Trimming took 5 bases from V and 0 from J; bases not matched to a gene: 4. Germline CDR1 and CDR2: LGHNA and YNFKEQ. CDR3 nucleotide sequence: TGTGCCAGCAGCTTAAGCGGGGGGGTCTCCTACGAGCAGTACTTC. Translating it yields CASSLSGGVSYEQYF.